The clone carrying this TCR beta chain was picked up a small number of times. What it binds is unknown. This sample is drawn from a study of T-cell memory formation after mild COVID-19. Study overall: TCR clusters showed largely donor specificity.

The V gene lost 3 bases and the J gene lost 3 bases, with 21 bases spanning the gap. Germline assignment: CDR1 ENHRY and CDR2 SYGVKD. The CDR3 is made up of 18 amino acids. Notes on the study in general: Whereas later expanders leaned CD4+, clones contracting day 15 to 85 showed a balanced CD4/CD8 makeup.

In TCRdb, the 5' RACE reads were re-called with MiXCR into one record per CDR3 protein. The sample contains 300,000 to 400,000 distinct CDR3 sequences, more than 15% of which appear only once. Sequenced input: PBMCs or a T cell subset sorted from them (not recorded which). This clonotype was sampled from a man younger than 35 who had mild COVID-19 (a few samples of this study predate the infection). Cell type and time point are not known. The J gene is TRBJ2-1, the V gene TRBV10-3; a possible D gene is TRBD1 (5 bases). The CDR3 region is CAISEPPPDTNYYNEQFF. The CDR3 bases are TGTGCCATCAGTGAACCCCCACCGGACACCAATTACTACAATGAGCAGTTCTTC.